Each of the 4 T cell receptor beta chains below was sequenced from the same sample in a study of shared clonotypes between healthy human individuals. Profiling relied on immunoSEQ multiplex PCR, and the TCRdb table lists in-frame clones only, not all of them. The profile shows approximately 710,000 clones, about nine tenths of them singletons. The sequenced material came from memory CD8+ T cells from PBMCs. Subset in this sample: CD45RO+ cells pooled with CCR7-negative TemRA cells. Every receptor here comes from a man between 18 and 35 years old in good health. Some clones in this sample may be carry-over from other donors' samples.

This chain links TRBV7-9 with TRBJ1-1; unclear D gene. Looked up from germline, CDR1 is SEHNR and CDR2 is FQNEAQ (reference sequence). The CDR3 extends over 15 amino acids. The V and J ends lost 1 base and 0 bases respectively, with 9 bases between them. For the CDR3, the DNA is TGTGCCAGCAGCTTAGAGGGTACACTGAACACTGAAGCTTTCTTT. This translates into CASSLEGTLNTEAFF.

This chain uses TRBV27 with TRBJ1-6; D uncertain. The V end was cut by 3 bases, the J end by 0 bases, with 21 bases between. The CDR3 is 20 amino acids. CDR1 MNHEY and CDR2 SMNVEV come from the germline V gene (reference sequence). In DNA, the CDR3 is TGTGCCAGCAGTTTCCGTTTACGTCGGACGGTGAGCTCCTATAATTCACCCCTCCACTTT. This codes for CASSFRLRRTVSSYNSPLHF.

The V and J genes are TRBV27 and TRBJ1-1; no clear D gene. Germline lookup yields CDR1 MNHEY and CDR2 SMNVEV (reference sequence). The V end was cut by 3 bases, the J end by 6 bases, with 14 bases between. This CDR3 is 14 amino acids long. CDR3 sequence reads: CASSFSPKGPEAFF. In DNA form, the CDR3 reads TGTGCCAGCAGTTTCTCCCCTAAAGGGCCTGAAGCTTTCTTT.

The V gene is TRBV27, the J gene TRBJ2-6, with TRBD1 matching over 7 bases. V dropped 4 bases and J dropped 1; count of bases not matched to a gene: 7. CDR3 length: 17 amino acids. Per the germline V gene, CDR1 is MNHEY and CDR2 is SMNVEV (reference sequence). CDR3 protein: CASSSLTGKSGANVLTF. DNA of the CDR3: TGTGCCAGCAGTTCTTTGACAGGGAAGTCTGGGGCCAACGTCCTGACTTTC.